This T cell receptor beta chain is from a study of T cells in localized non-small cell lung cancer. General study findings and limits: The study linked higher blood T cell density to longer overall survival. Sequencing was restricted to one tumor region; therefore, heterogeneity remains possible. The appearance of a median approximately 57 of the top 100 tumor clones was seen in adjacent lung. Maximal T cell clonality occurred in uninvolved adjacent lung, with tumor ranking below it.

The V gene end was trimmed by 5 bases and the J gene end by 5 bases; junction bases not matched to a gene: 7. Germline values: CDR1 LNHNV, CDR2 YYDKDF (reference sequence). This CDR3 spans 14 amino acids. This clone has just a few counts. Its antigen is unknown. Sequenced by immunoSEQ multiplex PCR; TCRdb stores in-frame clones only, minus some. The repertoire holds some 82,000 clones, with around three quarters as singletons. The specimen comprised PBMCs, sampled before any cancer treatment. The chain links TRBV15 to TRBJ2-7; 9 bases align to TRBD1. This receptor was identified in a man aged 40 to 75 with stage II squamous cell lung carcinoma. CDR3 sequence reads: CATSFRQGEDEQYF. CDR3 sequence (DNA): TGTGCCACCAGCTTTAGACAGGGGGAAGACGAGCAGTACTTC.